The T cell receptor beta chain under discussion was sequenced for a study of blood T cell repertoires in COVID-19. Study-wide background: COVID-19 samples, acute and convalescent, were from the United States, Italy and Spain. PBMCs, B-cell-depleted T cells, or T cells provided the cDNA or gDNA that made up the material.

Trimming removed 6 bases from V and 1 base from J; junction bases left unmatched: 4. The CDR3 loop spans 14 amino acids. Germline V gives CDR1 LNHNV, CDR2 YYDKDF (reference sequence). Under the authors' procedure: The authors estimated nucleated cell counts from reference gene primer amplification. The data were produced by immunoSEQ multiplex PCR, yet TCRdb's version contains in-frame clones alone and is incomplete. The DNA gave D and trimming, while V, J and clone size come from that table. The sample records some 490,000 clones, roughly nine tenths being singletons. Participants reported their clinical history, and cohort assignment relied on those reports.

The source material was PBMCs or T cells enriched from blood (not recorded which). J is TRBJ2-3 and V is TRBV15; TRBD1 matches 7 bases. The origin of this receptor is a woman aged 55-69 years who had recovered from COVID-19. DNA for the CDR3: TGTGCCACCAGTAATGGACAGGGCACAGATACGCAGTATTTT. It codes for CATSNGQGTDTQYF.